This section outlines one TCR beta chain sequence together with its context. Its antigen remains unidentified. After removal of 1 base from V and 9 bases from J, the junction contained 6 bases not matched to a gene. There are 13 residues in the CDR3. Germline CDR1 and CDR2: SGHNT and YENEEA. The data were produced by immunoSEQ multiplex PCR, yet TCRdb's version contains in-frame clones alone and is incomplete. The sample lists approximately 82,000 clones, approximately 87% occurring once. This record belongs to a study of OX40 agonist ivuxolimab in advanced cancers. Whole-study context: Past anti-PD-1, anti-PD-L1 or anti-CTLA-4 therapy was accepted, and 30% to 50% had received some.

Study results and caveats: CD8+ T cells were the subset that, on average, had more expanded clones than CD4+.

This chain joins TRBV11-3 and TRBJ2-7, with 7 bases fitting TRBD2. Here the sequenced sample was CD4+ or CD8+ T cells sorted from blood, taken in a trial of the OX40 agonist ivuxolimab. The origin of this receptor is an adult with an advanced solid tumor such as melanoma, head and neck, liver or kidney cancer. The CDR3 DNA reads as TGTGCCAGCAGCTTAGCTGGCAGCGGGGTGCAGTACTTC. Its protein is CASSLAGSGVQYF. Complete variable domain (other parts from reference TRBV11-3 and TRBJ2-7): EAGVVQSPRYKIIEKKQPVAFWCNPISGHNTLYWYLQNLGQGPELLIRYENEEAVDDSQLPKDRFSAERLKGVDSTLKIQPAELGDSAVYLCASSLAGSGVQYFGPGTRLTVT.